This is a list of T cell receptor beta chains from one sample in a study of Graves' ophthalmopathy and Graves' hyperthyroidism. TCRdb used MiXCR to reprocess the multiplex PCR reads, holding one entry per CDR3 protein. The sample shows more than 1,000,000 distinct CDR3 sequences, around a third of them seen only once. Sample: peripheral blood or thyroid tissue (not recorded which). All receptors derive from an adult man with Graves' hyperthyroidism. The CDR3 runs from the conserved cysteine through the conserved F or W. The D gene is left open where the match is weak. A row's size may be missing; if present it is once, few, many or a size class.

abundance,j_gene,v_gene,len,d_gene,CDR3aa,CDR3nt
many,TRBJ1-5,TRBV2,14,.,CASSDGDSNQPQHF,TGTGCCAGCAGTGACGGGGATAGCAATCAGCCCCAGCATTTT
few,TRBJ2-7,TRBV7-2,14,.,CASSFGSESYEQYF,TGTGCTAGCAGTTTTGGGTCCGAGTCCTACGAGCAGTACTTC
.,TRBJ2-7,TRBV13,15,TRBD2,CASSPSRTGGYEQYF,TGTGCCAGCAGCCCCTCGCGCACGGGGGGCTACGAGCAGTACTTC
few,TRBJ2-7,TRBV7-3,15,TRBD1,CASSLLRDRAGEQYF,TGTGCCAGCAGCTTATTACGGGACAGGGCTGGCGAGCAGTACTTC
.,TRBJ1-6,TRBV2,9,.,CASSEALHF,TGTGCCAGCAGTGAAGCCCTCCACTTT
.,TRBJ2-7,TRBV5-1,16,TRBD1,CASSLGVWTGGYEQYF,TGCGCCAGCAGCTTGGGGGTTTGGACAGGGGGCTACGAGCAGTACTTC
.,TRBJ1-2,TRBV28,14,.,CASSPGFTFYGYTF,TGTGCCAGCAGTCCTGGGTTTACCTTCTATGGCTACACCTTC
many,TRBJ2-5,TRBV7-2,15,.,CASSLAGQIQETQYF,TGTGCCAGCAGCTTAGCCGGACAGATCCAAGAGACCCAGTACTTC
.,TRBJ1-1,TRBV28,15,TRBD1,CASSPDRGGMSEAFF,TGTGCCAGCAGTCCGGACAGGGGCGGTATGTCTGAAGCTTTCTTT
many,TRBJ2-7,TRBV9,15,TRBD2,CASSVGLAGDYEQYF,TGTGCCAGCAGCGTGGGACTAGCGGGAGACTACGAGCAGTACTTC
many,TRBJ2-7,TRBV7-9,14,.,CASSLASGVHEQYF,TGTGCCAGCAGCTTAGCGTCGGGAGTCCACGAGCAGTACTTC
many,TRBJ1-1,TRBV7-9,14,TRBD1,CASSVQGADTEAFF,TGTGCCAGCAGCGTACAGGGGGCAGACACTGAAGCTTTCTTT
many,TRBJ2-7,TRBV20-1,12,.,CSLHGQSYEQYF,TGCAGTCTACATGGACAGTCGTACGAGCAGTACTTC
.,TRBJ2-5,TRBV20-1,15,TRBD1,CSADSRTGGLETQYF,TGCAGTGCAGACTCACGGACAGGGGGCTTAGAGACCCAGTACTTC
.,TRBJ1-6,TRBV18,12,.,CASSPVDSPLHF,TGTGCCAGCTCACCCGTGGATTCACCCCTCCACTTT
once,TRBJ2-5,TRBV7-2,14,.,CASSLDSYDETQYF,TGTGCCAGCAGCTTAGATTCGTATGATGAGACCCAGTACTTC
.,TRBJ1-2,TRBV28,13,.,CASSSESPYGYTF,TGTGCCAGCAGTTCAGAGAGCCCGTATGGCTACACCTTC
many,TRBJ1-5,TRBV15,15,.,CATSRDRIIYQPQHF,TGTGCCACCAGCAGAGACAGGATAATCTATCAGCCCCAGCATTTT
many,TRBJ2-5,TRBV12-3/TRBV12-4,13,.,CASRRDGHVAQYF,TGTGCCAGCAGAAGGGACGGGCATGTGGCCCAGTACTTC
many,TRBJ1-1,TRBV7-8,16,.,CASSDRTGEPNTEAFF,TGTGCCAGCAGCGACCGCACAGGAGAACCGAACACTGAAGCTTTCTTT
few,TRBJ2-6,TRBV6-1,15,.,CASSWDISGANVLTF,TGTGCCAGCAGTTGGGACATCTCTGGGGCCAACGTCCTGACTTTC
.,TRBJ1-5,TRBV7-8,16,TRBD1,CASSLARDRAHQPQHF,TGTGCCAGCAGCTTAGCTCGGGACAGGGCTCATCAGCCCCAGCATTTT
.,TRBJ2-3,TRBV11-2,17,.,CASSLVGGSGTSDTQYF,TGTGCCAGCAGCTTAGTCGGGGGCTCAGGGACATCAGATACGCAGTATTTT
once,TRBJ2-2,TRBV10-3,15,.,CASRDTGTNTGELFF,TGTGCCAGCAGAGATACAGGGACGAACACCGGGGAGCTGTTTTTT
many,TRBJ2-7,TRBV19,13,.,CASSHEGPNEQYF,TGTGCCAGTAGTCACGAGGGGCCGAACGAGCAGTACTTC
many,TRBJ1-4,TRBV5-1,18,.,CASSLGLKTGTDNEKLFF,TGCGCCAGCAGCTTGGGACTCAAGACCGGGACGGATAATGAAAAACTGTTTTTT